The clone carrying this T cell receptor beta chain was seen only a few times. Its antigen is not known. The sample belongs to a study of CD8 T cells in ankylosing spondylitis. Findings of the study overall: Reports say disease-linked clones showed up significantly more in matched ankylosing spondylitis synovial fluid. In synovial fluid and blood from reactive arthritis, some motif variants were previously reported. Clones linked with disease were CD8+ and fairly uncommon in the peripheral blood.

V shed 3 bases, J shed 2 bases, and the junction held 5 bases outside the gene matches. The CDR3 has 15 residues. Looked up from germline, CDR1 is SGDLS and CDR2 is YYNGEE. As the method for making TCR beta libraries, quantitative 5'-RACE with molecular barcodes was used. Each CDR3 protein is one row after TCRdb ran MiXCR on the 5' RACE reads. The sample has roughly 130,000 distinct CDR3 sequences; roughly 15% are singletons. The rearrangement joins TRBV9 to TRBJ2-7, with 10 bases that match TRBD1. The receptor comes from a female donor with ankylosing spondylitis or in good health (not recorded which). Input material: blood, either unsorted or a sorted T cell fraction (not recorded which). Here the CDR3 DNA reads TGTGCCAGCAGCGACCGGGACAGGGGACCCTACGAGCAGTACTTC. Amino acid sequence: CASSDRDRGPYEQYF.